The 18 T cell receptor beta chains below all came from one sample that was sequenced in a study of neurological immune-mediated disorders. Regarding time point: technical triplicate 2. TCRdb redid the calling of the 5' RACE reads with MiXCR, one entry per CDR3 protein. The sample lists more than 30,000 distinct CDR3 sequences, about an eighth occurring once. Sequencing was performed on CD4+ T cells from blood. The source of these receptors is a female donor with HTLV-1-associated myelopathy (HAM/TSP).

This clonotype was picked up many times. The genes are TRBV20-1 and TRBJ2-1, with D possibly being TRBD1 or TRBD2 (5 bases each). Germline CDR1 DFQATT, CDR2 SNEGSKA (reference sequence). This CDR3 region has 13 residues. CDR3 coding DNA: TGCGGGGTCGGGGCCGACTCCTACAATGAGCAGTTCTTC. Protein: CGVGADSYNEQFF.

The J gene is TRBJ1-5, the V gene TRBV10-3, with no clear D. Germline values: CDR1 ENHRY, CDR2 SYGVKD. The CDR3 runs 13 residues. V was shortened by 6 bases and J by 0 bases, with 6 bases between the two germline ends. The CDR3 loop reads CAIREGSNQPQHF. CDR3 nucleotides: TGTGCCATCAGAGAAGGTAGCAATCAGCCCCAGCATTTT.

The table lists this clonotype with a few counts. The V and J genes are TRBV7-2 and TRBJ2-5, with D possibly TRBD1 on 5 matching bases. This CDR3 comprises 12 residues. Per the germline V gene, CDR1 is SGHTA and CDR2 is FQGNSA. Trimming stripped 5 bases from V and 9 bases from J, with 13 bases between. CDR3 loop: CASSDLLGAQYF. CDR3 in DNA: TGTGCCAGCAGCGACCTTCTAGGGGCCCAGTACTTC. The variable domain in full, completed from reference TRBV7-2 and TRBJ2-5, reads GAGVSQSPSNKVTEKGKDVELRCDPISGHTALYWYRQSLGQGLEFLIYFQGNSAPDKSGLPSDRFSAERTGGSVSTLTIQRTQQEDSAVYLCASSDLLGAQYFGPGTRLLVL.

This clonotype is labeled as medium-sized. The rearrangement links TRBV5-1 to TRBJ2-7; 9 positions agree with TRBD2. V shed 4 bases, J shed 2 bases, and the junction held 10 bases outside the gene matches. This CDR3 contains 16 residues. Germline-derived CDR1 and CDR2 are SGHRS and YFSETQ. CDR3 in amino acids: CASSITSGRIPYEQYF. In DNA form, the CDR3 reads TGCGCCAGCAGCATAACTAGCGGGCGGATCCCCTACGAGCAGTACTTC.

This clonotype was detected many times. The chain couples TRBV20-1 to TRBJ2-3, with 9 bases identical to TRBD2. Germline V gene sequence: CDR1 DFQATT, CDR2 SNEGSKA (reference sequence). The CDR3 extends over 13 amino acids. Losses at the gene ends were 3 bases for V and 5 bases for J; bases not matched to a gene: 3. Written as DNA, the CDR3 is TGCAGTGCTAGCCCTAGCGGGATAGATACGCAGTATTTT. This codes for CSASPSGIDTQYF.

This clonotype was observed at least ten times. The CDR3 nucleotides read TGTGCCAGCAGCTTATTCCAGCAAGAGACCCAGTACTTC. Protein: CASSLFQQETQYF. The V and J genes are TRBV11-1 and TRBJ2-5; D not certain. Germline V gene lookup returns CDR1 SGHAT and CDR2 FQDESV (reference sequence). The CDR3 runs 13 residues. Trimming took off 2 bases at V and 2 bases at J, with 6 bases between the two ends. Supplemented by reference TRBV11-1 and TRBJ2-5, the full variable domain reads EAEVAQSPRYKITEKSQAVAFWCDPISGHATLYWYRQILGQGPELLVQFQDESVVDDSQLPKDRFSAERLKGVDSTLKIQPAELGDSAMYLCASSLFQQETQYFGPGTRLLVL.

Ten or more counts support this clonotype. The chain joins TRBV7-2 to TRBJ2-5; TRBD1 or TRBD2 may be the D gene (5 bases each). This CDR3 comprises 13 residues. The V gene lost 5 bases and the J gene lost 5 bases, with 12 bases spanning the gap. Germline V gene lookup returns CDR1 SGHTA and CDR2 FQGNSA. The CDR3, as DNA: TGTGCCAGCAGCCCGCAGGGCGGGGAGACCCAGTACTTC. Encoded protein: CASSPQGGETQYF.

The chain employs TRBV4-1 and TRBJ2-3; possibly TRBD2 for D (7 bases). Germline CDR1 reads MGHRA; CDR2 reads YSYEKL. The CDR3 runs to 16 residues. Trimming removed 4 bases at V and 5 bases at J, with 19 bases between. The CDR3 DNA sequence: TGCGCCAGCAGCCGTCTAGGGGGGGGCCGGGGAGATACGCAGTATTTT. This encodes CASSRLGGGRGDTQYF.

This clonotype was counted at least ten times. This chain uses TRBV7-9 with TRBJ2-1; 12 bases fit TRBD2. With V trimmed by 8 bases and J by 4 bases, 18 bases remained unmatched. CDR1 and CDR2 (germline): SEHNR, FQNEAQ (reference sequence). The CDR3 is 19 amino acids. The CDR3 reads CASRPGLAGPNGFYNEQFF. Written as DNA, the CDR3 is TGTGCCAGCCGACCGGGACTAGCGGGCCCCAACGGGTTTTACAATGAGCAGTTCTTC. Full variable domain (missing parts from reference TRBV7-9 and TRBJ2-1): DTGVSQNPRHKITKRGQNVTFRCDPISEHNRLYWYRQTLGQGPEFLTYFQNEAQLEKSRLLSDRFSAERPKGSFSTLEIQRTEQGDSAMYLCASRPGLAGPNGFYNEQFFGPGTRLTVL.

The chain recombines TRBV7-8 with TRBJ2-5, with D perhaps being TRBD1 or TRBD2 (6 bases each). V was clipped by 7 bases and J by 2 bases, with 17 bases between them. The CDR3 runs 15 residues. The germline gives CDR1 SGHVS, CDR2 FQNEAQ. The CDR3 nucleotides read TGTGCCAGCACGACGGGGGCAGGGCGACAAGAGACCCAGTACTTC. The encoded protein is CASTTGAGRQETQYF.

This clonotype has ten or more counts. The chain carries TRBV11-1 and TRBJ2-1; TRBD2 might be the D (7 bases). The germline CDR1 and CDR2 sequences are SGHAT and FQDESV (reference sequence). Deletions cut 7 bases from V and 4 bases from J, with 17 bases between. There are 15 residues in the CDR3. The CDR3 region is CASTLRRGGYNEQFF. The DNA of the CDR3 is TGTGCCAGCACCCTAAGAAGGGGGGGGTACAATGAGCAGTTCTTC.

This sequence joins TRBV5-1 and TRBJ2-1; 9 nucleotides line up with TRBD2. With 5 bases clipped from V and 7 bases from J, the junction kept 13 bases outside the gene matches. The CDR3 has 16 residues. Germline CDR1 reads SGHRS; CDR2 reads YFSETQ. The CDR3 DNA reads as TGCGCCAGCAGTCTGGAGACTAGCGGTAGGGAGAATGAGCAGTTCTTC. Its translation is CASSLETSGRENEQFF. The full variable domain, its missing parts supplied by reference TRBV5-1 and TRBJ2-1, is KAGVTQTPRYLIKTRGQQVTLSCSPISGHRSVSWYQQTPGQGLQFLFEYFSETQRNKGNFPGRFSGRQFSNSRSEMNVSTLELGDSALYLCASSLETSGRENEQFFGPGTRLTVL.

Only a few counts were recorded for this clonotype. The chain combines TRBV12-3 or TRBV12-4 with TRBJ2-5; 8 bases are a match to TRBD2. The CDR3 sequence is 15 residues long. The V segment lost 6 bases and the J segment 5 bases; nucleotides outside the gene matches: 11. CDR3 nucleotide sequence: TGTGCCAGCAGCCGGACTAGCTCATTGCAGGAGACCCAGTACTTC. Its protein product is CASSRTSSLQETQYF.

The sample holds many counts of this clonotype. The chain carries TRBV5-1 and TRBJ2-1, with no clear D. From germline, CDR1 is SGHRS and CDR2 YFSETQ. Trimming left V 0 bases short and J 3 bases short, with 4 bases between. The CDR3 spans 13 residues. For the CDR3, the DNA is TGCGCCAGCAGCTTGGACGGCTACAATGAGCAGTTCTTC. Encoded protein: CASSLDGYNEQFF.

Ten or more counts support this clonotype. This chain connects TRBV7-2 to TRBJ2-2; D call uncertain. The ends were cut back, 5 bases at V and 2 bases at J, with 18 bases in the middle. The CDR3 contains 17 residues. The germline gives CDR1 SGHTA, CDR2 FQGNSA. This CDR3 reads CASSRWARRRNTGELFF. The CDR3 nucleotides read TGTGCCAGCAGCCGTTGGGCCAGACGACGAAACACCGGGGAGCTGTTTTTT.

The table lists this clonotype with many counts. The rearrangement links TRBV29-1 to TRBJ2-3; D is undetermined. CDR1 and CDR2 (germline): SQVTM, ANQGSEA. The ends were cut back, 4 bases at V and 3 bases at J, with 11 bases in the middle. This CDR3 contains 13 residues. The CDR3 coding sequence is TGCAGCGTTGGCGGCGATGTTACAGATACGCAGTATTTT. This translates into CSVGGDVTDTQYF.

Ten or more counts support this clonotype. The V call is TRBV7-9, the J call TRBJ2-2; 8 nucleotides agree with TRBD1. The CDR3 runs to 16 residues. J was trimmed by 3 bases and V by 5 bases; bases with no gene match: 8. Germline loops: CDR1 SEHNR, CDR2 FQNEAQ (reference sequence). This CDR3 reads CASSPDGTGYTGELFF. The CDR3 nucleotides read TGTGCCAGCAGCCCAGACGGGACAGGTTACACCGGGGAGCTGTTTTTT.

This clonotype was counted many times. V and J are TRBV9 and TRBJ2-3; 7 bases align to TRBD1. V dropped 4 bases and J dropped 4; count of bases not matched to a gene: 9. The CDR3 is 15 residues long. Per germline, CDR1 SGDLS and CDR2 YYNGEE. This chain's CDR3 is CASSPRIGGADTQYF. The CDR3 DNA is TGTGCCAGCAGCCCCCGGATAGGGGGCGCAGATACGCAGTATTTT.